Each of the 23 T cell receptor beta chains below was sequenced from the same sample in a study of OX40 agonist ivuxolimab in advanced cancers. Only in-frame clones appear in the TCRdb table, and some are missing; sequencing was by immunoSEQ multiplex PCR. The data hold 20,000 to 25,000 clones, with approximately 84% observed a single time. The material sequenced was CD4+ or CD8+ T cells sorted from blood, taken in a trial of the OX40 agonist ivuxolimab. These receptors were taken from an adult with an advanced solid tumor such as melanoma, head and neck, liver or kidney cancer.

This sequence joins TRBV27 and TRBJ2-1, with no clear D. V dropped 7 bases and J dropped 0 bases, with 10 bases sitting between them. Looked up from germline, CDR1 is MNHEY and CDR2 is SMNVEV (reference sequence). This CDR3 has 14 residues. The CDR3, as DNA: TGTGCCAGCACTAGGCGGAGCTCCTACAATGAGCAGTTCTTC. The encoded protein is CASTRRSSYNEQFF.

The rearrangement joins TRBV9 to TRBJ1-6; 9 nucleotides agree with TRBD1. Germline V gene sequence: CDR1 SGDLS, CDR2 YYNGEE. The J segment lost 0 bases and the V segment lost 3 bases, leaving 7 bases of the junction unmatched. The length of the CDR3 is 18 residues. CDR3 residues: CASSGRDRAHSYNSPLHF. CDR3 sequence (DNA): TGTGCCAGCAGCGGCCGGGACAGGGCCCACTCCTATAATTCACCCCTCCACTTT. Variable domain in full (rest from reference TRBV9 and TRBJ1-6): DSGVTQTPKHLITATGQRVTLRCSPRSGDLSVYWYQQSLDQGLQFLIQYYNGEERAKGNILERFSAQQFPDLHSELNLSSLELGDSALYFCASSGRDRAHSYNSPLHFGNGTRLTVT.

J is TRBJ2-7 and V is TRBV5-6; no clear D. V was pared by 0 bases and J by 6 bases, with 7 bases between. The CDR3 totals 12 residues. Per the germline V gene, CDR1 is SGHDT and CDR2 is YYEEEE. The CDR3 here is CASSLGPGEQYF. The DNA for the CDR3 is TGTGCCAGCAGCTTGGGGCCGGGCGAGCAGTACTTC.

This chain uses TRBV14 with TRBJ2-7; 11 bases agree with TRBD2. CDR3 length equals 19 residues. CDR1 is SGHDN and CDR2 is FVKESK in the germline V gene. V lost 4 bases to trimming and J lost 0 bases; unmatched junction nucleotides: 14. CDR3 sequence (DNA): TGTGCCAGCAGCCTGCCCTACGGACTAGCGGGTCCGAGCTCCTACGAGCAGTACTTC. Translated, it gives CASSLPYGLAGPSSYEQYF.

The V call is TRBV28, the J call TRBJ2-3, with D hard to call. The CDR3 runs to 15 residues. Germline CDR1 and CDR2: MDHEN and SYDVKM. V was pared by 3 bases and J by 0 bases, with 10 bases between. CDR3 sequence reads: CASSFLLKSTDTQYF. The CDR3 coding sequence is TGTGCCAGCAGTTTTCTCCTAAAGAGCACAGATACGCAGTATTTT.

The chain couples TRBV9 to TRBJ1-1; D is ambiguous. Germline CDR1 and CDR2: SGDLS and YYNGEE. The CDR3 runs to 14 residues. The ends were cut back, 1 base at V and 4 bases at J, with 11 bases in the middle. Written as DNA, the CDR3 is TGTGCCAGCAGCGTAACCGCGAACCCCACTGAAGCTTTCTTT. As protein: CASSVTANPTEAFF.

V gene TRBV6-5 combines with J gene TRBJ1-2; 7 nucleotides match TRBD1. Trimming took 10 bases from V and 7 from J; bases not matched to a gene: 9. The CDR3 runs to 12 residues. Germline V gene sequence: CDR1 MNHEY, CDR2 SVGAGI. For the CDR3, the DNA is TGTGCCACCGAAGGGGGCGCAACTGGCTACACCTTC. Amino acid sequence: CATEGGATGYTF.

J is TRBJ2-7 and V is TRBV7-2, with 7 bases identical to TRBD2. Germline V gene lookup returns CDR1 SGHTA and CDR2 FQGNSA. This CDR3 region has 15 residues. The ends lost 5 bases at V and 6 bases at J; junction bases unmatched: 13. DNA of the CDR3: TGTGCCAGCAGCCACTTTGGACTAGAGTTAGGCGAGCAGTACTTC. It encodes CASSHFGLELGEQYF. Full variable domain (missing parts from reference TRBV7-2 and TRBJ2-7): GAGVSQSPSNKVTEKGKDVELRCDPISGHTALYWYRQSLGQGLEFLIYFQGNSAPDKSGLPSDRFSAERTGGSVSTLTIQRTQQEDSAVYLCASSHFGLELGEQYFGPGTRLTVT.

The chain carries TRBV7-2 and TRBJ1-2; 7 positions agree with TRBD1. Germline CDR1 SGHTA, CDR2 FQGNSA. The junction had 12 bases not matched to a gene; V was cut back by 3 bases and J by 5 bases. This CDR3 has 16 amino acids. This CDR3 reads CASSFSRGQGGYGYTF. Here the CDR3 DNA reads TGTGCCAGCAGCTTCTCACGGGGGCAGGGGGGATATGGCTACACCTTC. Full variable domain (remainder filled in from reference TRBV7-2 and TRBJ1-2): GAGVSQSPSNKVTEKGKDVELRCDPISGHTALYWYRQSLGQGLEFLIYFQGNSAPDKSGLPSDRFSAERTGGSVSTLTIQRTQQEDSAVYLCASSFSRGQGGYGYTFGSGTRLTVV.

The CDR3 nucleotides are TGTGCCAGCAGGTACGGGACAGGGATGCACGAGCAGTACTTC. Protein: CASRYGTGMHEQYF. The V gene is TRBV5-6, the J gene TRBJ2-7; 9 bases match TRBD1. Germline CDR1 is SGHDT and CDR2 is YYEEEE. The trim removed 5 bases at V and 5 bases at J, leaving 8 bases unmatched. The CDR3 sequence is 14 residues long. The entire variable domain, with the rest obtained from reference TRBV5-6 and TRBJ2-7, is as follows: DAGVTQSPTHLIKTRGQQVTLRCSPKSGHDTVSWYQQALGQGPQFIFQYYEEEERQRGNFPDRFSGHQFPNYSSELNVNALLLGDSALYLCASRYGTGMHEQYFGPGTRLTVT.

The chain has TRBV7-8 and TRBJ1-2; D gene uncertain. V was clipped by 5 bases and J by 2 bases, with 6 bases between them. The CDR3 covers 12 residues. In germline, CDR1 is SGHVS, CDR2 FQNEAQ. This chain's CDR3 is CASSGNNYGYTF. The DNA of the CDR3 is TGTGCCAGCAGCGGGAACAACTATGGCTACACCTTC.

This clone was seen just once. The J gene is TRBJ2-4, the V gene TRBV5-5, with D tentatively TRBD1 (5 bases). With 4 bases removed from V and 3 bases from J, the gap between germline ends came to 11 bases. This CDR3 has 14 amino acids. Per the germline V gene, CDR1 is SGHKS and CDR2 is YYEKEE (reference sequence). CDR3 sequence (DNA): TGTGCCAGCAGCCACCAGCAGGGCAAAAACATTCAGTACTTC. This sequence encodes CASSHQQGKNIQYF. Full variable domain (rest looked up from reference TRBV5-5 and TRBJ2-4): DAGVTQSPTHLIKTRGQQVTLRCSPISGHKSVSWYQQVLGQGPQFIFQYYEKEERGRGNFPDRFSARQFPNYSSELNVNALLLGDSALYLCASSHQQGKNIQYFGAGTRLSVL.

This chain uses TRBV23-1 with TRBJ2-2; D gene uncertain. TRBV23-1 is annotated as an ORF whose role is uncertain. V was clipped by 11 bases and J by 8 bases, with 6 bases between them. This CDR3 region has 9 residues. Written as DNA, the CDR3 is TGCGCCCGCATAGGGGAGCTGTTTTTT. This codes for CARIGELFF.

The V call is TRBV28, the J call TRBJ2-3; D is tentatively TRBD1 or TRBD2 (7 bases each). V was clipped by 3 bases and J by 3 bases, with 19 bases between them. CDR1 MDHEN and CDR2 SYDVKM come from the germline V gene. The CDR3 contains 17 residues. The CDR3 DNA is TGTGCCAGCAGTTTTTCCCTAGCAGGGGGAGGGACAGATACGCAGTATTTT. Amino acids: CASSFSLAGGGTDTQYF.

A single count supports this clone. V usage is TRBV6-1 and J usage is TRBJ1-1; D is unclear. V lost 8 bases and J 6 bases, leaving 10 bases between the germline ends. The CDR3 runs to 11 residues. Germline values: CDR1 MNHNS, CDR2 SASEGT. The CDR3 DNA is TGTGCCAGCGATCTAGCCGCTGAAGCTTTCTTT. Its protein product is CASDLAAEAFF.

The rearrangement uses TRBV18 and TRBJ1-5; D unresolved. Trimming stripped 0 bases from V and 0 bases from J, with 6 bases between. The length of the CDR3 is 15 residues. Germline assignment: CDR1 KGHSH and CDR2 LQKENI. The CDR3 DNA is TGTGCCAGCTCACCACCAGAGTATAGCAATCAGCCCCAGCATTTT. It translates to CASSPPEYSNQPQHF.

The rearrangement uses TRBV27 and TRBJ2-7; 10 nucleotides line up with TRBD2. This CDR3 is built from 15 residues. CDR1 and CDR2 from the germline V gene are MNHEY and SMNVEV (reference sequence). V was pared by 5 bases and J by 4 bases, with 8 bases of the junction left unmatched. CDR3 bases: TGTGCCAGCAGTGCCCAGACTAGCGGGCTTTACGAGCAGTACTTC. It translates to CASSAQTSGLYEQYF.

The chain combines TRBV6-1 with TRBJ1-4, with D tentatively TRBD1 (6 bases). The germline V gene has CDR1 MNHNS and CDR2 SASEGT. The CDR3 sequence is 16 residues long. With 0 bases removed from V and 4 bases from J, the gap between germline ends came to 12 bases. The CDR3 loop is CASSEARGAINEKLFF. The CDR3 coding sequence is TGTGCCAGCAGTGAAGCTAGGGGGGCCATTAATGAAAAACTGTTTTTT.

This clone was detected once. V usage is TRBV18 and J usage is TRBJ1-2, with 7 bases that match TRBD1. The J segment lost 2 bases and the V segment lost 1 base, leaving 10 bases of the junction unmatched. Germline V CDR1 and CDR2: KGHSH, LQKENI. The CDR3 loop spans 17 amino acids. The CDR3 DNA reads as TGTGCCAGCTCACCACGCTCCGGGACAGAAGTAAACTATGGCTACACCTTC. This translates into CASSPRSGTEVNYGYTF.

The chain joins TRBV7-9 to TRBJ2-3; 8 positions agree with TRBD1. CDR1 SEHNR and CDR2 FQNEAQ come from the germline V gene (reference sequence). This CDR3 has 16 residues. With V trimmed by 0 bases and J by 1 base, 3 bases remained unmatched. The CDR3 sequence is CASSLAPGQGTDTQYF. In DNA, the CDR3 is TGTGCCAGCAGCTTAGCTCCGGGACAGGGCACAGATACGCAGTATTTT.

The chain combines TRBV6-1 with TRBJ2-7; D not certain. This CDR3 region has 11 residues. Germline CDR1 reads MNHNS; CDR2 reads SASEGT. Trimming took off 10 bases at V and 3 bases at J, with 10 bases between the two ends. This CDR3 is CANGAVYEQYF. Written as DNA, the CDR3 is TGTGCCAACGGCGCCGTCTACGAGCAGTACTTC.

The chain employs TRBV7-9 and TRBJ2-7; D is perhaps TRBD1 or TRBD2 (5 bases each). The CDR3 length is 15 residues. Trimming pared 1 base from V and 1 base from J, leaving 11 bases between. Germline V gene data show CDR1 as SEHNR and CDR2 as FQNEAQ (reference sequence). In DNA, the CDR3 is TGTGCCAGCAGCTTAGGAGGGGCCGGATCCTACGAGCAGTACTTC. Its protein product is CASSLGGAGSYEQYF.

The rearrangement links TRBV27 to TRBJ1-6; 9 bases are shared with TRBD1. Germline loops: CDR1 MNHEY, CDR2 SMNVEV (reference sequence). The CDR3 extends over 15 amino acids. Trimming cost V 6 bases and J 8 bases; bases outside gene matches: 8. Written as DNA, the CDR3 is TGTGCCAGCAGACGGGACAGGGCAAAATATTCACCCCTCCACTTT. It specifies CASRRDRAKYSPLHF.